These 2 T cell receptor beta chains share one sample of origin, sequenced in a study of cytomegalovirus exposure and HLA in healthy donors. The PCR was carried out with 60 Vbeta primers and 13 Jbeta primers. Some clones are missing from TCRdb's copy, which holds only in-frame ones; the method was immunoSEQ multiplex PCR. The table has some 130,000 clones, roughly 78% seen once. The sequenced material came from PBMCs. These receptors all come from a man aged 30 to 39 in good health.

V gene TRBV7-3 combines with J gene TRBJ2-5; 8 bases fit TRBD2. The J call may be incorrect, as the DNA end agrees better with TRBJ2-7. The length of the CDR3 is 15 residues. Germline V gives CDR1 SGHTA, CDR2 FQGTGA. The CDR3 loop reads CASSPTGLASYEQYF. The CDR3 coding sequence is TGTGCCAGCAGCCCAACAGGACTAGCCTCCTACGAGCAGTACTTC.

The CDR3 loop reads CASSRQGYEQYF. The CDR3 DNA is TGTGCCAGCAGTCGACAGGGCTACGAGCAGTACTTC. The chain carries TRBV6-5 and TRBJ2-7; 7 nucleotides match TRBD1. The V segment lost 5 bases and the J segment 3 bases; nucleotides outside the gene matches: 1. The CDR3 totals 12 residues. Germline V CDR1 and CDR2: MNHEY, SVGAGI.